This TCR beta chain was sequenced during a study of T cells in Graves' hyperthyroidism and ophthalmopathy. In its sample, this clonotype was seen a few times. Amplification of TCR beta CDR3 regions was performed using RNA transcripts as template. HTBI primers were employed in a first-round RT-PCR of the TCR CDR3. TCRdb itself ran the multiplex PCR reads through MiXCR, one entry per CDR3 protein. The sample includes 350,000 or so distinct CDR3 sequences, 15% to 20% seen only once; the top ten take roughly a sixth. Germline CDR1 reads MGHRA; CDR2 reads YSYEKL. Trimming cost V 0 bases and J 0 bases, with 9 bases left between them. The CDR3 is 16 residues long.

This receptor was taken from a middle-aged woman with Graves' ophthalmopathy. The sample taken for sequencing was blood. The chain is built from TRBV4-1 and TRBJ1-3; the D is unclear. The CDR3 DNA reads TGCGCCAGCAGCCAAGAAAGGACCTACTCTGGAAACACCATATATTTT. Encoded protein: CASSQERTYSGNTIYF.